These T cell receptor beta chains were read from a single sample in a study of prognosis after radiotherapy for stage I lung cancer. MiXCR, run by TCRdb on the multiplex PCR reads, gives a single entry per CDR3 protein. The profile shows roughly 15,000 distinct CDR3 sequences, about 46% of them singletons. The sample consisted of PBMCs, taken before or after stereotactic body radiation therapy (not recorded which). These receptors all come from a donor over 45 with non-small cell lung cancer. Each CDR3 is given without its conserved first and last residue. The order of the fields is V gene, CDR3 protein.

TRBV14 | ASSQDQLTYLYGYT
TRBV10-2 | ASSETAGGDSPLH
TRBV20-1 | SARAAGTYDHY
TRBV12-3/TRBV12-4 | ASSLVPMNTGELF
TRBV11-3 | ASSSIHYRMNTGELF
TRBV18 | ASSPGKSPPLH
TRBV18 | ASSPNVLAGRRGQETQY
TRBV18 | ASSHGTGYGYT
TRBV16 | ASSQSYEQY
TRBV12-3/TRBV12-4 | ASSLSVSGANVLT
TRBV6-1 | ASNNDRATSNSPLN
TRBV9 | ASSVGVLQETQY
TRBV6-1 | ASSLEYRANFNQPQH
TRBV11-2 | ASSLGPSRARNTGELF